Included here is one TCR beta chain sequence, with context. This sample stems from a study of shared T cell receptors in the human thymus. Some clones are missing from TCRdb's copy, which holds only in-frame ones; the method was immunoSEQ multiplex PCR. The sample lists 500,000 to 750,000 clones, more than 75% seen once, with 0.008% to 0.011% in the top ten. The CDR3 contains 18 residues. Trimming cost V 2 bases and J 3 bases; bases outside gene matches: 13. Germline assignment: CDR1 MDHEN and CDR2 SYDVKM. These data also featured in a second study, about human thymus T cells. That report adds: Donation came from healthy Finnish infants having corrective surgery for congenital heart defects. Resections from corrective heart surgery provided thymus tissue. Thymic repertoires overlap heavily among unrelated individuals, related research has reported.

Sequencing input: thymocytes. The chain employs TRBV28 and TRBJ2-1, with TRBD2 matching 7 bases. This TCR came from a boy in the first two years of life with a congenital heart defect. The CDR3 here is CASSLPSGGDLRYNEQFF. CDR3 DNA: TGTGCCAGCAGTTTACCCTCTGGGGGGGACCTACGCTACAATGAGCAGTTCTTC. Complete variable domain (other parts from reference TRBV28 and TRBJ2-1): DVKVTQSSRYLVKRTGEKVFLECVQDMDHENMFWYRQDPGLGLRLIYFSYDVKMKEKGDIPEGYSVSREKKERFSLILESASTNQTSMYLCASSLPSGGDLRYNEQFFGPGTRLTVL.